This T cell receptor (beta chain) was recorded in a study of blood T cells in healthy people across ages. Germline-derived CDR1 and CDR2 are GTSNPN and SVGIG (reference sequence). The CDR3 has 12 amino acids. V was shortened by 5 bases and J by 11 bases, with 15 bases between the two germline ends. PCR was performed a second time for roughly 7 to 11 cycles using a sample-barcoded 5' primer and a J-beta primer mix. TCRdb recomputed calls from the 5' RACE reads with MiXCR, one row per CDR3 protein. The sample includes hundreds of thousands of distinct CDR3 sequences, approximately 50% of them seen just once.

Source material: blood. This receptor was taken from a woman aged 55-69 years in good health. The chain uses TRBV30 and TRBJ1-4, with D perhaps TRBD1 (5 bases). The CDR3, as DNA: TGTGCCTGGGGGGGACCTTCAAGGAAACTGTTTTTT. This gives the protein CAWGGPSRKLFF.